This T cell receptor (beta chain) was identified during a study of CXCR3-negative and CXCR3-positive naive CD8 T cells. A remark on this clonotype: Its specificity is unknown.

Investigators sorted each CD8+ T cell subset in triplicate, taking around 330,000 cells each time. The CDR3 has 15 amino acids. Germline V gene data show CDR1 as KGHDR and CDR2 as SFDVKD. The study made its TRB cDNA libraries by 5' RACE, adding UMI labels. TCRdb reanalyzed the 5' RACE reads and collapses them to one entry per CDR3 protein, without DNA. Its listing shows under 85,000 distinct CDR3 sequences. Whole-study findings and limits: Sequencing showed both naive subsets with comparably high diversity, and memory CD8+ cells much lower. CXCR3-positive naive cells had more hydrophobic TRB CDR3s than CXCR3-negative naive cells. The naive subsets expressed comparable surface CD5, and the authors inferred TCR strength from TRB CDR3 properties. Fresh PBMCs served for most assays, and CXCR3 expression fell partially after cryopreservation.

What was sequenced was naive CXCR3+ CD8+ T cells from blood. The subset is: CD45RO-CCR7+CD27+CD95- naive CD8+ T cells expressing CXCR3 (TNR3+). This receptor was obtained from a human donor in good health. Some clones in this sample may be carry-over from other donors' samples. The V gene is TRBV24-1, the J gene TRBJ2-3; the D gene TCRdb calls, TRBD2, cannot be checked with no DNA. This chain's CDR3 is CATSDRSGSTDTQYF.